One T cell receptor beta chain is described in this entry. Antigen specificity is unknown. The data are from a study of CD8 T cells in ankylosing spondylitis. Study outcomes and limitations: In the blood and synovial fluid of reactive arthritis, some motif variants had been previously reported. Matched ankylosing spondylitis synovial fluid reportedly showed significant enrichment of disease-linked clones. Ankylosing spondylitis blood seemed to carry a telltale TCR beta motif made of roughly 8 highly homologous variants.

Quantitative 5'-RACE was performed with molecular barcodes, and it yielded the TCR beta libraries. In TCRdb, the 5' RACE reads were re-called with MiXCR into one record per CDR3 protein. This table has a few hundred thousand distinct CDR3 sequences, approximately 20% appearing once. Sequenced material: blood, either unsorted or a sorted T cell fraction (not recorded which). The clonotype originates from a male donor with ankylosing spondylitis.

The CDR3 is CASRPESELRPSGEQFF. CDR3 DNA sequence: TGTGCCAGTAGACCTGAGTCGGAACTCCGACCAAGTGGTGAGCAGTTCTTC. This chain uses TRBV19 with TRBJ2-1; D uncertain. The CDR3 sequence is 17 residues long. V lost 6 bases to trimming and J lost 9 bases, with 27 bases between them. CDR1 LNHDA and CDR2 SQIVND come from the germline V gene (reference sequence).